This T cell receptor beta chain was obtained from a study of PD-L1 blockade in urothelial cancer. Study-level information: Analysis of the blood was performed 3 weeks (second dose) and 6 weeks after treatment start. A median blood sample held approximately 150,000 T cells and about 83,000 unique TCRs.

Patients presented with locally advanced or metastatic urothelial carcinoma. Measured with immunoSEQ multiplex PCR; TCRdb has only the in-frame clones, and not every one. The data show about 52,000 clones, with approximately 75% seen just once and 3.6% held by the top ten. About this clone itself: Its antigen remains unknown.

Study-wide findings and caveats: Pretreatment TCR clonality in blood, when below the median, was predictive of better survival.

Germline V CDR1 and CDR2: MDHEN, SYDVKM. This CDR3 has 14 amino acids. The ends lost 6 bases at V and 10 bases at J; junction bases unmatched: 6. The starting material was PBMCs, obtained around atezolizumab (anti-PD-L1) treatment. The TCR comes from a man in his 70s with urothelial cancer. This chain uses TRBV28 with TRBJ2-1; 13 bases are shared with TRBD2. The chain's CDR3 is CASRLTSGRHEQFF. In DNA, the CDR3 is TGTGCCAGCAGACTGACTAGCGGGAGGCACGAGCAGTTCTTC. Based on the CDR3 plus reference TRBV28 and TRBJ2-1, the full variable domain is DVKVTQSSRYLVKRTGEKVFLECVQDMDHENMFWYRQDPGLGLRLIYFSYDVKMKEKGDIPEGYSVSREKKERFSLILESASTNQTSMYLCASRLTSGRHEQFFGPGTRLTVL.